Sequencing of this T cell receptor (beta chain) was carried out in a study of cytomegalovirus exposure and HLA in healthy donors. Study results and limitations: Presence/absence analysis assumed near-uniform sequencing depth across donors. Overall, approximately 150 TCR beta chains were annotated as cytomegalovirus-associated.

Regarding this clone: No antigen is known for it.

In the PCR, 60 Vbeta and 13 Jbeta primers were used. The protocol was immunoSEQ multiplex PCR, while the TCRdb copy is restricted to in-frame clones and leaves out a portion. This sample carries approximately 150,000 clones, 81% of them seen once, and the ten largest clones take around 4.7%. The germline V gene encodes CDR1 SNHLY and CDR2 FYNNEI. CDR3 size: 13 residues. V dropped 7 bases and J dropped 8 bases, with 17 bases sitting between them. This TCR derives from a woman aged 18-35 years in good health and CMV-seropositive. The sequenced material came from PBMCs. The genes are TRBV2 and TRBJ1-2; weak D call: TRBD1 (5 bases). CDR3 nucleotides: TGTGCCAGCACAGGGCAGGGCGGGGACGGCTACACCTTC. As protein: CASTGQGGDGYTF.